These 32 T cell receptor beta chains originate from one sample sequenced in a study of tumour-infiltrating T cells in Burkitt lymphoma. Measured with immunoSEQ multiplex PCR; TCRdb has only the in-frame clones, and not every one. The sample lists some 5,000 clones, around 9.9% occurring once. Sequencing used tumor tissue. The receptors come from a human donor with diffuse large B-cell lymphoma.

The J gene is TRBJ2-1, the V gene TRBV2; 10 positions match TRBD2. V shed 5 bases and J 7 bases; nucleotides not matched to a gene: 17. Per germline, CDR1 SNHLY and CDR2 FYNNEI. This CDR3 has 18 amino acids. DNA for the CDR3: TGTGCCAGCAGTATTACTAGCGGGGCGGCCCTAAAGTATAATGAGCAGTTCTTC. Translating it yields CASSITSGAALKYNEQFF.

This clone was detected a few times. The J gene is TRBJ1-2, the V gene TRBV10-1; D is perhaps TRBD1 (6 bases). This CDR3 has 13 amino acids. Trimming took 3 bases from V and 3 from J, leaving 8 bases between them. Germline CDR1 reads WNHNN; CDR2 reads SYGVQD (reference sequence). CDR3 DNA sequence: TGCGCCAGCAGTGATGCAGGGGACTATGGCTACACCTTC. Amino acid sequence: CASSDAGDYGYTF.

V gene TRBV4-1 combines with J gene TRBJ2-7; TRBD1 is a possible D gene (6 bases). The CDR3 consists of 15 residues. Trimming left V 5 bases short and J 0 bases short, with 14 bases between. Germline lookup yields CDR1 MGHRA and CDR2 YSYEKL. This CDR3 is CASSYRTDSSYEQYF. For the CDR3, the DNA is TGCGCCAGCAGCTACCGGACGGACAGCTCCTACGAGCAGTACTTC.

The chain couples TRBV5-4 to TRBJ2-2, with a possible D match to TRBD1 (5 bases). The CDR3 is 15 amino acids. CDR1 is SGHNT, CDR2 YYREEE, per germline (reference sequence). In DNA form, the CDR3 reads TGTGCTACCTCGGGCAGGGCGCGAGGCACCGGGGAGCTGTTTTTT. Translation: CATSGRARGTGELFF.

The chain joins TRBV5-1 to TRBJ1-1; D is undetermined. The V end was cut by 0 bases, the J end by 7 bases, with 10 bases between. CDR3 length: 13 residues. The germline gives CDR1 SGHRS, CDR2 YFSETQ. The CDR3 region is CASSLDLVGEAFF. CDR3 nucleotide sequence: TGCGCCAGCAGCTTGGATTTAGTCGGTGAAGCTTTCTTT. The full variable domain, rest sourced from reference TRBV5-1 and TRBJ1-1, is KAGVTQTPRYLIKTRGQQVTLSCSPISGHRSVSWYQQTPGQGLQFLFEYFSETQRNKGNFPGRFSGRQFSNSRSEMNVSTLELGDSALYLCASSLDLVGEAFFGQGTRLTVV.

This clone was counted only a few times. The chain employs TRBV6-5 and TRBJ2-7, with D tentatively TRBD1 (6 bases). The CDR3 runs 16 residues. Germline V gene lookup returns CDR1 MNHEY and CDR2 SVGAGI. The V gene lost 2 bases and the J gene lost 7 bases, with 21 bases spanning the gap. The CDR3 DNA sequence: TGTGCCAGCAGTTACGCGGGCAGGCCCCGAACAGGGGAGCAGTACTTC. It translates to CASSYAGRPRTGEQYF.

The chain couples TRBV7-8 to TRBJ1-5; D perhaps matches TRBD1 (5 bases). The ends were cut back, 4 bases at V and 1 base at J, with 11 bases in the middle. Germline values: CDR1 SGHVS, CDR2 FQNEAQ. The CDR3 has 15 amino acids. CDR3 nucleotides: TGTGCCAGCAGCTCCTGGGGGGAAAGCAATCAGCCCCAGCATTTT. Amino acid sequence: CASSSWGESNQPQHF.

This clone was observed a few times. The chain links TRBV11-2 to TRBJ2-3, with TRBD1 as a possible D gene (5 bases). V was clipped by 2 bases and J by 3 bases, with 9 bases between them. Per germline, CDR1 SGHAT and CDR2 FQNNGV. This CDR3 has 14 amino acids. The CDR3 DNA reads as TGTGCCAGCAGCTTATGGCAGGGAACAGATACGCAGTATTTT. The encoded protein is CASSLWQGTDTQYF.

The chain uses TRBV5-8 and TRBJ2-4, with 7 bases lining up with TRBD1. This CDR3 contains 15 residues. Germline V gene lookup returns CDR1 SGHTS and CDR2 YDEGEE. V shed 4 bases and J 2 bases; nucleotides not matched to a gene: 6. Here the CDR3 reads CASSRTGQTKNIQYF. The CDR3 DNA reads TGTGCCAGCAGCCGGACGGGACAGACCAAAAACATTCAGTACTTC.

The J gene is TRBJ2-7, the V gene TRBV28; D call uncertain. CDR1 is MDHEN and CDR2 is SYDVKM in the germline V gene. CDR3 size: 11 residues. V lost 6 bases and J lost 4, with 7 bases in between. CDR3 DNA sequence: TGTGCCAGCAGCCTCCTTTACGAGCAGTACTTC. Amino acid sequence: CASSLLYEQYF.

The rearrangement uses TRBV6-6 and TRBJ1-6; the D is unclear. The CDR3 has 14 residues. Per germline, CDR1 MNHNY and CDR2 SVGAGI (reference sequence). Trimming cost V 9 bases and J 5 bases, with 14 bases left between them. CDR3 coding DNA: TGTGCCAGTAGTGGGGAACAGAATAATTCACCCCTCCACTTT. It codes for CASSGEQNNSPLHF.

This clone was picked up a small number of times. The chain joins TRBV6-5 to TRBJ2-7; the match to TRBD1 covers 9 bases. The CDR3 covers 15 residues. Germline V CDR1 and CDR2: MNHEY, SVGAGI. V lost 2 bases to trimming and J lost 5 bases; unmatched junction nucleotides: 7. CDR3 protein: CASSYRTGEVDEQYF. CDR3 coding DNA: TGTGCCAGCAGTTACCGGACAGGGGAGGTTGACGAGCAGTACTTC.

This clone has more than one count but fewer than ten. A junction end diverges from the germline sequence, so it may reflect a read error. The sample holds other DNA sequences that translate to the same CDR3. This chain connects TRBV4-1 to TRBJ2-7, with a tentative D call TRBD1 (6 bases). The CDR3 length is 13 residues. Germline CDR1 is MGHRA and CDR2 is YSYEKL. Written as DNA, the CDR3 is TGCGCCAGCAGCGCCCAGGGGACCTACGAGCAATACTTC. Translated: CASSAQGTYEQYF.

This clone was observed a handful of times. The rearrangement joins TRBV9 to TRBJ1-4; D is possibly TRBD1 (5 bases). CDR1 and CDR2 (germline): SGDLS, YYNGEE. The CDR3 totals 13 residues. V lost 2 bases and J lost 12, with 14 bases in between. The CDR3 reads CASSVLSGTELFF. For the CDR3, the DNA is TGTGCCAGCAGCGTTCTCTCCGGGACTGAACTGTTTTTT.

Only a few counts were recorded for this clone. Other DNA variants within this sample encode the same CDR3. The chain is built from TRBV5-4 and TRBJ1-3; no clear D gene. The V and J ends lost 4 bases and 0 bases respectively, with 11 bases between them. The CDR3 extends over 15 amino acids. Germline-derived CDR1 and CDR2 are SGHNT and YYREEE (reference sequence). The CDR3 reads CASSLMVSSGNTIYF. The CDR3, as DNA: TGTGCCAGCAGCCTGATGGTGAGCTCTGGAAACACCATATATTTT.

This clone was recorded once. J is TRBJ2-3 and V is TRBV6-4, with a possible D match to TRBD2 (6 bases). CDR3 length equals 15 residues. Trimming removed 4 bases at V and 5 bases at J, with 16 bases between. The germline V gene has CDR1 MRHNA and CDR2 SNTAGT. DNA of the CDR3: TGTGCCAGCAGTGTGTCGGGGCTCGGGGGAGATACGCAGTATTTT. Translation: CASSVSGLGGDTQYF.

This clone was counted only a few times. V usage is TRBV19 and J usage is TRBJ2-7; 8 positions match TRBD1. CDR3 length: 15 residues. The V and J ends lost 4 bases and 5 bases, in that order; junction bases with no gene match: 10. Germline V CDR1 and CDR2: LNHDA, SQIVND (reference sequence). The CDR3 nucleotides read TGTGCCAGTAGTAAAGTGGCAGGGGGCCTGGACGAGCAGTACTTC. This translates into CASSKVAGGLDEQYF.

This clone appeared a few times. This chain joins TRBV27 and TRBJ1-5; D call uncertain. The germline CDR1 and CDR2 sequences are MNHEY and SMNVEV (reference sequence). This CDR3 region has 16 residues. V was trimmed by 0 bases and J by 1 base, leaving 10 bases between them. CDR3 in amino acids: CASSLSPGISNQPQHF. As DNA, the CDR3 is TGTGCCAGCAGTTTATCTCCCGGGATAAGCAATCAGCCCCAGCATTTT.

Only a few counts were recorded for this clone. The chain joins TRBV20-1 to TRBJ1-1; D remains ambiguous. CDR3 length: 11 amino acids. Looked up from germline, CDR1 is DFQATT and CDR2 is SNEGSKA (reference sequence). V was shortened by 5 bases and J by 1 base, with 5 bases between the two germline ends. The CDR3 is CSAAGNTEAFF. In nucleotides, the CDR3 is TGCAGTGCTGCAGGGAACACTGAAGCTTTCTTT.

This clone turned up a few times. This chain uses TRBV6-5 with TRBJ2-2, with a possible D match to TRBD1 (6 bases). This CDR3 contains 14 residues. Germline V CDR1 and CDR2: MNHEY, SVGAGI. The V end was cut by 6 bases, the J end by 2 bases, with 10 bases between. The CDR3 nucleotides read TGTGCCAGCAGCTTGGACAGAAACACCGGGGAGCTGTTTTTT. It specifies CASSLDRNTGELFF.

This clone was observed a handful of times. This CDR3 reads CAARQGDTEAFF. CDR3 sequence (DNA): TGTGCCGCCCGACAGGGTGACACTGAAGCTTTCTTT. V gene TRBV2 combines with J gene TRBJ1-1; 7 positions agree with TRBD1. This CDR3 is 12 amino acids long. Germline V lookup: CDR1 SNHLY, CDR2 FYNNEI. J was trimmed by 3 bases and V by 11 bases; bases with no gene match: 6.

V is TRBV19 and J is TRBJ1-5; 8 bases fit TRBD1. V lost 5 bases and J lost 3; bases outside the gene matches: 6. The CDR3 totals 15 residues. Germline-derived CDR1 and CDR2 are LNHDA and SQIVND (reference sequence). This CDR3 is CASSPGQGLNQPQHF. The DNA for the CDR3 is TGTGCCAGTAGTCCAGGACAGGGCCTCAATCAGCCCCAGCATTTT.

The rearrangement links TRBV2 to TRBJ2-1, with TRBD2 as a possible D gene (7 bases). V was clipped by 9 bases and J by 8 bases, with 20 bases between them. CDR3 length equals 14 residues. Germline V CDR1 and CDR2: SNHLY, FYNNEI. CDR3 region: CASKVQGLNHEQFF. CDR3 sequence (DNA): TGTGCCAGTAAAGTACAGGGACTAAATCATGAGCAGTTCTTC.

This clone was seen a few times. The J gene is TRBJ2-7, the V gene TRBV2; TRBD1 agrees at 8 bases. Germline V gives CDR1 SNHLY, CDR2 FYNNEI. J was trimmed by 5 bases and V by 0 bases; bases with no gene match: 12. The CDR3 sequence is 17 residues long. The CDR3 sequence is CASSEALAGQGMDEQYF. The CDR3 nucleotides are TGTGCCAGCAGTGAAGCACTAGCCGGACAGGGTATGGACGAGCAGTACTTC.

CDR3 protein: CASSSTGSKYEQYF. The CDR3, as DNA: TGCGCCAGCAGCTCGACAGGCTCCAAATACGAGCAGTACTTC. The chain is built from TRBV5-1 and TRBJ2-7; a possible D gene is TRBD1 (6 bases). The CDR3 spans 14 residues. CDR1 is SGHRS and CDR2 is YFSETQ in the germline V gene. The V end was cut by 3 bases, the J end by 4 bases, with 14 bases between.

This clone occurred a few times. The V call is TRBV4-1, the J call TRBJ2-4; unclear D gene. From germline, CDR1 is MGHRA and CDR2 YSYEKL. Trimming removed 0 bases from V and 6 bases from J, with 12 bases in between. This CDR3 comprises 15 residues. The CDR3 DNA follows: TGCGCCAGCAGCCAAGAATTGGGCATTGGAAACATTCAGTACTTC. Protein: CASSQELGIGNIQYF.

The rearrangement links TRBV20-1 to TRBJ2-5; D perhaps matches TRBD2 (6 bases). The CDR3 sequence is 11 residues long. CDR1 is DFQATT and CDR2 is SNEGSKA in the germline V gene (reference sequence). V gave up 7 bases and J gave up 4 bases, with 10 bases separating them. For the CDR3, the DNA is TGCAGTGTACGGGAGCTAGAGACCCAGTACTTC. Residues: CSVRELETQYF.

This chain uses TRBV29-1 with TRBJ2-2; D gene uncertain. The CDR3 contains 14 residues. The V gene's germline CDR1 is SQVTM and CDR2 ANQGSEA. Trimming pared 4 bases from V and 2 bases from J, leaving 11 bases between. The CDR3 region is CSVVGSINTGELFF. The CDR3 coding sequence is TGCAGCGTTGTAGGGTCAATAAACACCGGGGAGCTGTTTTTT.

There are a few counts of this clone. The chain combines TRBV29-1 with TRBJ2-3; TRBD2 matches at 7 bases. V dropped 8 bases and J dropped 5; count of bases not matched to a gene: 13. This CDR3 comprises 14 residues. Germline-derived CDR1 and CDR2 are SQVTM and ANQGSEA. The CDR3, as DNA: TGCAGCTTCTGCGCGGGGGAGGTTGTAGATACGCAGTATTTT. Protein product: CSFCAGEVVDTQYF.

A note on this clone: In the same sample, other DNA sequences code for this CDR3. The V gene is TRBV2, the J gene TRBJ1-5, with a weak D call TRBD1 (6 bases). V gave up 8 bases and J gave up 2 bases, with 13 bases separating them. This CDR3 has 14 residues. Germline V gives CDR1 SNHLY, CDR2 FYNNEI. CDR3 in DNA: TGTGCCAGCTCCAGAACAGGGCGCAATCAGCCCCAGCATTTT. Its protein product is CASSRTGRNQPQHF. Complete variable domain (other parts from reference TRBV2 and TRBJ1-5): EPEVTQTPSHQVTQMGQEVILRCVPISNHLYFYWYRQILGQKVEFLVSFYNNEISEKSEIFDDQFSVERPDGSNFTLKIRSTKLEDSAMYFCASSRTGRNQPQHFGDGTRLSIL.

The chain couples TRBV2 to TRBJ2-3; D might be TRBD1 (6 bases). With 5 bases removed from V and 2 bases from J, the gap between germline ends came to 14 bases. The CDR3 length is 15 residues. From germline, CDR1 is SNHLY and CDR2 FYNNEI. The CDR3 spells CASSSGQRFTDTQYF. CDR3 DNA sequence: TGTGCCAGCAGTTCAGGACAGCGGTTCACAGATACGCAGTATTTT.

This sequence joins TRBV7-8 and TRBJ1-2; D unclear. The ends were cut back, 1 base at V and 2 bases at J, with 11 bases in the middle. The V gene's germline CDR1 is SGHVS and CDR2 FQNEAQ. The CDR3 is 15 residues long. CDR3 sequence (DNA): TGTGCCAGCAGCTTAGGTGGGGTCTTGAACTATGGCTACACCTTC. It encodes CASSLGGVLNYGYTF.